This T cell receptor (beta chain) was recovered during a study of blood T cell repertoires in COVID-19. Study at large: Samples of COVID-19 (acute and convalescent) were obtained from the United States, Italy and Spain. The cDNA or gDNA used as material had been derived from T cells, B-cell-depleted T cells, or PBMCs.

Participants came from about two dozen US areas, aged about 18 to 100 years. Recovered status applied to Cohort 3 donors who had two consecutive negative PCRs. It also applied to those with clearance or with symptom resolution. TCRdb keeps only in-frame clones here, not all; method: immunoSEQ multiplex PCR. The table has 350,000 to 450,000 clones, about nine tenths seen once; the top ten hold 1.5% to 2%. There are 14 residues in the CDR3. Germline V gives CDR1 MNHEY, CDR2 SVGAGI. Deletions cut 7 bases from V and 8 bases from J, with 17 bases between. The sequencing input was PBMCs or T cells enriched from blood (not recorded which). The genes are TRBV6-5 and TRBJ1-4; no definite D call. The receptor comes from a woman aged 25 to 45 who had recovered from COVID-19. The CDR3 DNA reads TGTGCCAGCATTAGCCGTCGGCTAAGGGAAAAACTGTTTTTT. Translated: CASISRRLREKLFF.